The source of this T cell receptor (beta chain) is a study of CD8+ T cells in alopecia areata. The CDR3 runs 15 residues. Per the germline V gene, CDR1 is SGHAT and CDR2 is FQNNGV. The ends lost 5 bases at V and 2 bases at J; junction bases unmatched: 7. Treatment noted: oral pan-JAK inhibitor, 5-10 mg twice daily. Sequencing templates came from extracted RNA that was reverse transcribed into cDNA. Method: immunoSEQ multiplex PCR; TCRdb's copy keeps in-frame clones and lacks some. The sample carries hundreds of thousands of clones, around 65% recorded once. Source: CD4+ T cells sorted from blood, taken at approximately week 42, from a patient treated with tofacitinib. The receptor was isolated from a human donor with alopecia areata. The V and J genes are TRBV11-2 and TRBJ2-3, with TRBD1 matching 7 bases. CDR3 nucleotides: TGTGCCAGCAGCCCCGGGGACAGACACACAGATACGCAGTATTTT. Protein sequence: CASSPGDRHTDTQYF.